Listed below are T cell receptor beta chains from one sample, sequenced in a study of graft-versus-host responses after intestinal transplantation. These TCRs are of unknown antigen specificity. Repertoires were generated with immunoSEQ multiplex PCR, while TCRdb's copy carries only in-frame clones and drops some. Here the sample spans tens of thousands of clones, 90% being singletons. The sequenced sample was unstimulated CD8+ T cells sorted from spleen or lymph node cells, obtained before transplant. The receptors shown here come from a human donor who was the organ donor for an intestinal transplant. Both conserved end residues are part of each CDR3.

CDR3 protein: CASSESGNYGYTF
J gene: TRBJ1-2
V gene: TRBV6-4

CDR3 protein: CASSQEDRGDYGYTF
J gene: TRBJ1-2
V gene: TRBV4-1

CDR3 protein: CASRPFEERHGNTEAFF
J gene: TRBJ1-1
V gene: TRBV27

CDR3 protein: CASRTESDRISPLHF
J gene: TRBJ1-6
V gene: TRBV7-6

CDR3 protein: CASSPRGETQYF
J gene: TRBJ2-5
V gene: TRBV4-1

CDR3 protein: CASSFLGTGGEETQYF
J gene: TRBJ2-5
V gene: TRBV27

CDR3 protein: CASSELPRGQETQYF
J gene: TRBJ2-5
V gene: TRBV6-1

CDR3 protein: CASSLAGIAASGANVLTF
J gene: TRBJ2-6
V gene: TRBV5-6

CDR3 protein: CASSSGPPGSYEQFF
J gene: TRBJ2-1
V gene: TRBV7-2

CDR3 protein: CSVGSAGNQPQHF
J gene: TRBJ1-5
V gene: TRBV29-1

CDR3 protein: CVTDNRNTEAFF
J gene: TRBJ1-1
V gene: TRBV19

CDR3 protein: CASSYTRGPDTQYF
J gene: TRBJ2-3
V gene: TRBV7-9

CDR3 protein: CASSSTGTVASNEKLFF
J gene: TRBJ1-4
V gene: TRBV5-5

CDR3 protein: CASTSNPPDRRIAWVPQYF
J gene: TRBJ2-5
V gene: TRBV5-4

CDR3 protein: CASSAQSSNQPQHF
J gene: TRBJ1-5
V gene: TRBV19

CDR3 protein: CASSLYTVRSYNSPLHF
J gene: TRBJ1-6
V gene: TRBV13

CDR3 protein: CASSYTEGEETQYF
J gene: TRBJ2-5
V gene: TRBV6-6

CDR3 protein: CASSFGTANTGELFF
J gene: TRBJ2-2
V gene: TRBV27

CDR3 protein: CASSEAGARPQHF
J gene: TRBJ1-5
V gene: TRBV6-1

CDR3 protein: CASSRGGYTGELFF
J gene: TRBJ2-2
V gene: TRBV7-8

CDR3 protein: CASRPRGSHAFF
J gene: TRBJ1-1
V gene: TRBV6-6

CDR3 protein: CASSLDIIGQGAPDGYTF
J gene: TRBJ1-2
V gene: TRBV28

CDR3 protein: CASSYSQGHYGYTF
J gene: TRBJ1-2
V gene: TRBV6-6

CDR3 protein: CASSYTEGGNSPLHF
J gene: TRBJ1-6
V gene: TRBV6-5

CDR3 protein: CASSQDPAGGHNEQFF
J gene: TRBJ2-1
V gene: TRBV4-2

CDR3 protein: CATSTMDREGYGYTF
J gene: TRBJ1-2
V gene: TRBV15

CDR3 protein: CSGWGQQGAGADTQYF
J gene: TRBJ2-3
V gene: TRBV29-1

CDR3 protein: CSASVASTFF
J gene: TRBJ1-1
V gene: TRBV20-1

CDR3 protein: CASSYGTLPTGELFF
J gene: TRBJ2-2
V gene: TRBV6-5

CDR3 protein: CASRNSDRLKPNYGYTF
J gene: TRBJ1-2
V gene: TRBV19

CDR3 protein: CASSELAGGFETQYF
J gene: TRBJ2-5
V gene: TRBV6-4

CDR3 protein: CASSASGALQETQYF
J gene: TRBJ2-5
V gene: TRBV6-5

CDR3 protein: CASSSGTYNEQFF
J gene: TRBJ2-1
V gene: TRBV5-1

CDR3 protein: CAGGATDGGLPQHF
J gene: TRBJ1-5
V gene: TRBV6-6

CDR3 protein: CASSTGEFGNTIYF
J gene: TRBJ1-3
V gene: TRBV6-6

CDR3 protein: CSVVSGMNTEAFF
J gene: TRBJ1-1
V gene: TRBV29-1

CDR3 protein: CASSLGPSGGDTDTQYF
J gene: TRBJ2-3
V gene: TRBV7-3

CDR3 protein: CASSGLAGGPGNEQFF
J gene: TRBJ2-1
V gene: TRBV11-2

CDR3 protein: CASSLMVRTGVNEQFF
J gene: TRBJ2-1
V gene: TRBV27

CDR3 protein: CASSLSLPGQGNTEAFF
J gene: TRBJ1-1
V gene: TRBV27

CDR3 protein: CASSVVGGNTDTQYF
J gene: TRBJ2-3
V gene: TRBV9

CDR3 protein: CASSQEVADSAFF
J gene: TRBJ1-1
V gene: TRBV4-2

CDR3 protein: CALPYGGRTDTQYF
J gene: TRBJ2-3
V gene: TRBV7-9

CDR3 protein: CAISASDRKVYGYTF
J gene: TRBJ1-2
V gene: TRBV10-3

CDR3 protein: CASSSHSGTGVQPQHF
J gene: TRBJ1-5
V gene: TRBV7-8

CDR3 protein: CASSYLPGHYGYTF
J gene: TRBJ1-2
V gene: TRBV6-5

CDR3 protein: CSVLQGEGTEAFF
J gene: TRBJ1-1
V gene: TRBV29-1

CDR3 protein: CASSYAAGGPGNEQFF
J gene: TRBJ2-1
V gene: TRBV27

CDR3 protein: CASSYWTGPVRDSPLHF
J gene: TRBJ1-6
V gene: TRBV7-9

CDR3 protein: CASSPPGGILYNSPLHF
J gene: TRBJ1-6
V gene: TRBV7-9

CDR3 protein: CASSLSSYNEQFF
J gene: TRBJ2-1
V gene: TRBV7-8

CDR3 protein: CASSRGGSSTEAFF
J gene: TRBJ1-1
V gene: TRBV27

CDR3 protein: CASSLSTGDKLFF
J gene: TRBJ1-4
V gene: TRBV7-9

CDR3 protein: CASSQDLGNTIYF
J gene: TRBJ1-3
V gene: TRBV14

CDR3 protein: CASSRMDGTVKETQYF
J gene: TRBJ2-5
V gene: TRBV7-9

CDR3 protein: CASSSTGGMNTEAFF
J gene: TRBJ1-1
V gene: TRBV6-5

CDR3 protein: CAISESDRVGYGYTF
J gene: TRBJ1-2
V gene: TRBV10-3

CDR3 protein: CASSQVRPSAGGPNEKLFF
J gene: TRBJ1-4
V gene: TRBV4-3

CDR3 protein: CASSLGGGRTEAFF
J gene: TRBJ1-1
V gene: TRBV7-2

CDR3 protein: CASSPGVGAEAFF
J gene: TRBJ1-1
V gene: TRBV16